The rows below give T cell receptor beta chains drawn from one sample of a study of radiotherapy plus CTLA-4 blockade in lung cancer. Clones were sequenced by immunoSEQ multiplex PCR, and TCRdb holds only the in-frame ones, with some missing. Among fewer than 90,000 clones, less than 90% were seen once, and the ten largest hold 0.75% to 0.95%. The sample was peripheral blood, taken from a patient treated with radiotherapy plus ipilimumab. These TCRs come from a human donor with non-small cell lung cancer who had stable disease on radiotherapy plus ipilimumab. CDR3s include the opening cysteine and the closing phenylalanine or tryptophan. For some rows the clone size is stated as once, few or many, or as a class when expanded; others skip it.

clone_size	v_call	cdr3_aa
NA	TRBV20-1	CSASPWETQYF
NA	TRBV5-4	CASSRRTSGNEQFF
NA	TRBV4-2	CASSQKAGGSDRPLHF
NA	TRBV19	CAISGQTSNQPQHF
NA	TRBV5-8	CASSARDRGSDTQYF
NA	TRBV20-1	CSAGGPNEQFF
NA	TRBV5-1	CASSPGDSNTEAFF
few	TRBV28	CASSLAGFGGYTF
NA	TRBV5-1	CASSLVLLAGGDYEQYF
once	TRBV7-9	CASSLGLGGGYSNQPQHF
once	TRBV19	CASTLRGYGYTF
NA	TRBV7-2	CASTLTGTKLFF
NA	TRBV13	CASSLAIGTGITDTQYF
NA	TRBV2	CASSRDSLSGNTIYF
few	TRBV6-5	CASSPRGLPTNEQFF
NA	TRBV5-8	CASSLERTGMITGELFF
NA	TRBV2	CASKGAGGTLSPYEQYF
NA	TRBV30	CAWSRPPPGLDSPLHF
NA	TRBV9	CASSVGPEETQYF
once	TRBV7-9	CASSARDTYNEQFF
NA	TRBV18	CASSGGTPSEQYF
NA	TRBV6-5	CASKVQGGRETQYF
NA	TRBV27	CASSLTGAYNSPLHF
NA	TRBV7-3	CASSPRDRGTGANVLTF
NA	TRBV6-1	CASSRPSDNSPLHF
NA	TRBV2	CASRGTSGRYNEQFF
NA	TRBV6-5	CASSSETAGGNTQYF
NA	TRBV28	CASSLFVRNTEAFF
NA	TRBV28	CATLPRSPYEQYF
NA	TRBV18	CASSPMTGYSNQPQHF
once	TRBV5-4	CASSSGTEKAFF
few	TRBV7-9	CASSLGYKQGDEQYF
NA	TRBV25-1	CASSPTGPSRSWEQYF
NA	TRBV5-6	CASSLGGNSPLHF
NA	TRBV5-1	CASSLAGVGFSYEQYF
NA	TRBV4-1	CASSPIQDRVGGYTF
once	TRBV29-1	CSAGTGGIEAFF
NA	TRBV19	CASSIGTTVYEQYF
NA	TRBV18	CASSPRTGMGYEQCF
NA	TRBV5-1	CASSLGGAWTYNSPLHF
NA	TRBV27	CASSRDRGQAYEQYF
few	TRBV7-8	CASSLVEGRSGNTIYF
NA	TRBV5-1	CASRTGTGTEAFF
NA	TRBV19	CASSIGLNTGELFF
few	TRBV6-6	CASKAGGSNSPLHF
NA	TRBV10-1	CASSEIPGTSSIEQFF
once	TRBV18	CASSPPLTKGVYEQYF
NA	TRBV27	CASRRTAGFTDTQYF
NA	TRBV2	CASKAGNLQETQYF
NA	TRBV11-2	CASSFGTDTQYF
NA	TRBV18	CASSLDSRSYNEQFF
NA	TRBV6-5	CASSKDRDRYTF
NA	TRBV9	CASSVGGFDSPLHF
NA	TRBV28	CASGGQGGQPQHF
once	TRBV6-5	CASSYSASGGYEQFF